The 26 T cell receptor beta chains presented below share a single source sample, sequenced in a study of blood T cells in healthy people across ages. A sample-barcoded 5' primer and a J-beta primer mix were used in a second PCR of roughly 7 to 12 cycles. TCRdb independently ran MiXCR on the 5' RACE reads; one entry per CDR3 protein. Of hundreds of thousands of distinct CDR3 sequences in the sample, 58% were seen once. The sequenced sample consisted of blood. The receptors here all came from a young man in good health.

By share, this clonotype counts as medium-sized. CDR3 nucleotides: TGTGCCAGCAGTGAGAGTGGGGGGAGCCCGAACACTGAAGCTTTCTTT. It codes for CASSESGGSPNTEAFF. The chain has TRBV6-1 and TRBJ1-1; D possibly corresponds to TRBD1 (5 bases). The germline V gene encodes CDR1 MNHNS and CDR2 SASEGT. This CDR3 has 16 amino acids. V lost 3 bases to trimming and J lost 1 base, with 15 bases between them.

With respect to this clonotype: Germline is not matched at one junction end, which may reflect a read error. J is TRBJ2-5 and V is TRBV27; D gene uncertain. Germline V gene data show CDR1 as MNHEY and CDR2 as SMNVEV (reference sequence). The CDR3 covers 15 residues. This chain's CDR3 is CASRSGDKHEEAQYF. The CDR3 DNA reads as TGTGCCAGCAGATCAGGCGACAAACACGAAGAGGCCCAGTACTTC.

The rearrangement uses TRBV4-1 and TRBJ2-5, with 15 bases matching TRBD2. The V segment lost 4 bases and the J segment 1 base; nucleotides outside the gene matches: 7. The CDR3 is made up of 18 amino acids. From germline, CDR1 is MGHRA and CDR2 YSYEKL. CDR3 nucleotide sequence: TGCGCCAGCAGCCCAGGACTAGCGGGGGGGCAGATCCAAGAGACCCAGTACTTC. Its protein is CASSPGLAGGQIQETQYF.

In its sample, this clonotype was seen a few times. The chain uses TRBV7-2 and TRBJ2-5, with D maybe TRBD1 (6 bases). The CDR3 runs 13 residues. V dropped 6 bases and J dropped 3 bases, with 11 bases sitting between them. Germline loops: CDR1 SGHTA, CDR2 FQGNSA. CDR3 region: CASRNRQEETQYF. The CDR3 DNA follows: TGTGCCAGCAGAAACCGACAGGAAGAGACCCAGTACTTC.

This sequence joins TRBV27 and TRBJ1-2, with D hard to call. Deletions cut 3 bases from V and 4 bases from J, with 18 bases between. From germline, CDR1 is MNHEY and CDR2 SMNVEV (reference sequence). This CDR3 contains 16 residues. The CDR3 nucleotides are TGTGCCAGCAGTTTCCGAGGAGGATCCCCCTCCTATGGCTACACCTTC. Translated, it gives CASSFRGGSPSYGYTF.

This chain joins TRBV28 and TRBJ2-7; TRBD1 is a possible D gene (5 bases). The CDR3 contains 14 residues. Trimming shortened V by 3 bases and J by 1 base, and 10 bases separated the two germline ends. Germline V gene data show CDR1 as MDHEN and CDR2 as SYDVKM. CDR3 residues: CASSFPGISYEQYF. The DNA of the CDR3 is TGTGCCAGCAGTTTTCCAGGGATATCCTACGAGCAGTACTTC.

The chain has TRBV14 and TRBJ1-6, with 9 positions matching TRBD1. V lost 2 bases to trimming and J lost 9 bases; unmatched junction nucleotides: 8. CDR3 length: 16 residues. From germline, CDR1 is SGHDN and CDR2 FVKESK. The CDR3 bases are TGTGCCAGCAGCCAATACCAAGGGACAGGGATTTCACCCCTCCACTTT. As protein: CASSQYQGTGISPLHF.

V gene TRBV29-1 combines with J gene TRBJ2-1; D is unclear. Gene TRBJ2-7 matches the end of the DNA better, so the J call may be wrong. This CDR3 comprises 13 residues. Germline V lookup: CDR1 SQVTM, CDR2 ANQGSEA. CDR3 sequence: CSTQKSSYNEQYF. The CDR3 region has the DNA TGCAGCACCCAGAAGAGCTCCTACAATGAGCAGTACTTC.

The V call is TRBV1, the J call TRBJ2-5; TRBD2, the table's D call, was not compared with the DNA. TRBV1 represents a pseudogene. The CDR3 is 18 residues long. This chain's CDR3 is CTSSQAQNQAGVEETQYF. In DNA, the CDR3 is TGCACCAGCAGCCAAGCCCAAAATCAGGCGGGAGTCGAAGAGACCCAGTACTTC.

This rearrangement joins TRBV5-6 to TRBJ1-1; 7 bases are shared with TRBD1. The CDR3 is 14 amino acids. After removal of 4 bases from V and 3 bases from J, the junction contained 6 bases not matched to a gene. In germline, CDR1 is SGHDT, CDR2 YYEEEE. The CDR3 sequence: CASSVGTGDTEAFF. DNA for the CDR3: TGTGCCAGCAGCGTAGGTACAGGGGACACTGAAGCTTTCTTT. Drawing the rest from reference TRBV5-6 and TRBJ1-1, the complete variable domain is DAGVTQSPTHLIKTRGQQVTLRCSPKSGHDTVSWYQQALGQGPQFIFQYYEEEERQRGNFPDRFSGHQFPNYSSELNVNALLLGDSALYLCASSVGTGDTEAFFGQGTRLTVV.

This clonotype was detected only a few times. The CDR3 sequence: CASSFGLARLGEQYF. In DNA, the CDR3 is TGTGCCAGCAGCTTTGGACTAGCACGGCTCGGCGAGCAGTACTTC. The chain couples TRBV7-2 to TRBJ2-5; the match to TRBD2 covers 8 bases. The J call is uncertain, as TRBJ2-7 better fits the DNA end. CDR3 length equals 15 residues. Germline CDR1 is SGHTA and CDR2 is FQGNSA.

This clonotype has just one count. This sequence joins TRBV27 and TRBJ2-7, with 7 bases that match TRBD1. Trimming removed 3 bases from V and 1 base from J; junction bases left unmatched: 6. Germline V lookup: CDR1 MNHEY, CDR2 SMNVEV (reference sequence). This CDR3 spans 15 amino acids. Here the CDR3 reads CASSLDRSRSYEQYF. CDR3 sequence (DNA): TGTGCCAGCAGTTTGGACAGGTCGCGGTCCTACGAGCAGTACTTC.

The gene calls are TRBV30 and TRBJ1-1; D remains ambiguous. CDR1 and CDR2 (germline): GTSNPN, SVGIG (reference sequence). CDR3 length: 14 amino acids. V shed 3 bases and J shed 8 bases, with 19 bases lying between them. The CDR3 sequence is CAWSRSRLLEEAFF. CDR3 nucleotides: TGTGCCTGGAGCCGGTCGAGGTTGCTCGAAGAAGCTTTCTTT.

This chain uses TRBV20-1 with TRBJ2-3, with a tentative D call TRBD2 (7 bases). Germline V gives CDR1 DFQATT, CDR2 SNEGSKA (reference sequence). The ends were cut back, 6 bases at V and 8 bases at J, with 21 bases in the middle. The CDR3 loop spans 14 amino acids. The CDR3: CSAPLGLGGRTQYF. CDR3 nucleotide sequence: TGCAGTGCCCCGCTCGGACTAGGGGGTCGTACGCAGTATTTT.

J is TRBJ2-1 and V is TRBV4-2; either TRBD1 or TRBD2 may supply D (7 bases each). Trimming cost V 1 base and J 7 bases, with 17 bases left between them. Germline V gene sequence: CDR1 LGHNA, CDR2 YNFKEQ. The CDR3 totals 16 residues. In DNA form, the CDR3 reads TGTGCCAGCAGCCAAGCAGGGGGAGGGGAAGGAAATGAGCAGTTCTTC. The encoded protein is CASSQAGGGEGNEQFF.

The rearrangement links TRBV12-5 to TRBJ2-7, with 9 bases identical to TRBD2. Germline lookup yields CDR1 LGHNT and CDR2 FRNRAP. This CDR3 contains 14 residues. The V and J ends lost 7 bases and 4 bases, in that order; junction bases with no gene match: 8. For the CDR3, the DNA is TGTGCTAGTGCCATTAGCGGGAGCGTTTACGAGCAGTACTTC. The encoded protein is CASAISGSVYEQYF.

V gene TRBV11-2 combines with J gene TRBJ2-7, with 7 bases matching TRBD1. Germline assignment: CDR1 SGHAT and CDR2 FQNNGV. CDR3 length equals 12 residues. J gave up 10 bases and V 0 bases, and 3 bases lay outside the gene matches. CDR3 sequence: CASSLDLGGQYF. CDR3 in DNA: TGTGCCAGCAGCTTAGATCTAGGGGGCCAGTACTTC.

This clonotype occurred a few times. The chain uses TRBV20-1 and TRBJ2-7; possibly TRBD1 or TRBD2 for D (5 bases each). V was cut by 5 bases and J by 7 bases, with 15 bases left in between. The CDR3 is made up of 12 amino acids. Germline V gives CDR1 DFQATT, CDR2 SNEGSKA (reference sequence). In DNA, the CDR3 is TGCAGTGCTTCAGAGGGGTCTTGGGAGCAGTACTTC. Protein product: CSASEGSWEQYF.

This clonotype occurred a few times. The V and J genes are TRBV27 and TRBJ2-1; 7 bases line up with TRBD2. This CDR3 contains 14 residues. The germline gives CDR1 MNHEY, CDR2 SMNVEV (reference sequence). V was pared by 7 bases and J by 6 bases, with 9 bases of the junction left unmatched. The CDR3 DNA follows: TGTGCCAGCACTGAAAGGACTAGTGGCAATGAGCAGTTCTTC. It is translated as CASTERTSGNEQFF.

The chain couples TRBV11-3 to TRBJ2-7; 7 positions agree with TRBD2. CDR1 and CDR2 (germline): SGHNT, YENEEA. Losses at the gene ends were 2 bases for V and 2 bases for J; bases not matched to a gene: 9. The CDR3 is 16 amino acids. CDR3 in DNA: TGTGCCAGCAGCTTACACCGGGAGGAAACGGCCTACGAGCAGTACTTC. Translation: CASSLHREETAYEQYF.

CDR3 amino acids: CASSPGQGVSPLHF. CDR3 DNA: TGTGCCAGCAGCCCGGGACAGGGGGTCTCACCCCTCCACTTT. This chain links TRBV6-5 with TRBJ1-6; 11 positions agree with TRBD1. The germline V gene encodes CDR1 MNHEY and CDR2 SVGAGI. After removal of 6 bases from V and 10 bases from J, the junction contained 5 bases not matched to a gene. The CDR3 is made up of 14 amino acids.

V is TRBV20-1 and J is TRBJ2-5, with TRBD1 identical over 8 bases. V lost 6 bases and J lost 11; bases outside the gene matches: 14. The CDR3 is 13 residues long. The germline V gene encodes CDR1 DFQATT and CDR2 SNEGSKA (reference sequence). CDR3 region: CSASGQGLWEQYF. The CDR3 region has the DNA TGCAGTGCAAGTGGACAGGGATTGTGGGAGCAGTACTTC.

The genes are TRBV10-3 and TRBJ2-3; 15 bases are a match to TRBD2. CDR3 length: 15 residues. Germline V CDR1 and CDR2: ENHRY, SYGVKD. Trimming cost V 8 bases and J 2 bases; bases outside gene matches: 2. The DNA for the CDR3 is TGTGCCATCGGACTAGCGGGAGGGTTCACAGATACGCAGTATTTT. Residues: CAIGLAGGFTDTQYF.

V is TRBV20-1 and J is TRBJ1-1, with D possibly TRBD1 on 6 matching bases. This CDR3 has 13 residues. V lost 3 bases, J lost 1 base, and 9 bases lay in between. Germline V gene lookup returns CDR1 DFQATT and CDR2 SNEGSKA (reference sequence). This chain's CDR3 is CSASEGGNTEAFF. CDR3 bases: TGCAGTGCTAGCGAAGGGGGGAACACTGAAGCTTTCTTT.

This chain joins TRBV29-1 and TRBJ2-7, with D hard to call. The CDR3 consists of 10 residues. Germline V lookup: CDR1 SQVTM, CDR2 ANQGSEA. Trimming removed 7 bases at V and 10 bases at J, with 14 bases between. The CDR3 coding sequence is TGCAGCGCTGCGCAAGAGGCCCAGTACTTC. Residues: CSAAQEAQYF.

In DNA form, the CDR3 reads TGTGCCAGCAGTTTACTGCTAGCGGGGTACGAGCAGTACTTC. This codes for CASSLLLAGYEQYF. The chain has TRBV7-8 and TRBJ2-7, with 9 bases aligning to TRBD2. V dropped 6 bases and J dropped 4; count of bases not matched to a gene: 7. The CDR3 runs 14 residues. The germline V gene has CDR1 SGHVS and CDR2 FQNEAQ.